This passage covers 26 T cell receptor beta chains from one sample sequenced in a study of blood T cell repertoires in COVID-19. Profiled with immunoSEQ multiplex PCR; TCRdb holds only in-frame clones, not every one. The sample yields approximately 65,000 clones, 90% seen once. The source material was peripheral blood. The source is a woman aged 18-29 years with acute or convalescent COVID-19.

This clone has a single count. The chain uses TRBV18 and TRBJ2-5; 9 bases align to TRBD1. V trimming: 2 bases; J trimming: 1 base; junction bases outside the gene matches: 2. The CDR3 contains 15 residues. Germline V lookup: CDR1 KGHSH, CDR2 LQKENI. The CDR3 here is CASSPGQGLQETQYF. The CDR3, as DNA: TGTGCCAGCTCACCAGGACAGGGGCTCCAAGAGACCCAGTACTTC.

This chain joins TRBV19 and TRBJ2-7; 8 nucleotides agree with TRBD1. The CDR3 is 14 residues long. Trimming at V came to 5 bases and at J to 4 bases, leaving 7 bases not matched to a gene. Per germline, CDR1 LNHDA and CDR2 SQIVND (reference sequence). CDR3 region: CASSAQGVLYEQYF. CDR3 in DNA: TGTGCCAGTAGTGCACAGGGGGTGTTATACGAGCAGTACTTC.

V gene TRBV7-2 combines with J gene TRBJ1-1, with TRBD1 as a possible D gene (5 bases). The V gene's germline CDR1 is SGHTA and CDR2 FQGNSA. The CDR3 totals 14 residues. The V and J ends lost 2 bases and 4 bases respectively, with 11 bases between them. The CDR3 sequence is CASSLNRLSTEAFF. In nucleotides, the CDR3 is TGTGCCAGCAGCTTAAACAGGTTGAGCACTGAAGCTTTCTTT.

The chain carries TRBV5-1 and TRBJ1-2; 7 bases are shared with TRBD1. After removal of 0 bases from V and 0 bases from J, the junction contained 11 bases not matched to a gene. From germline, CDR1 is SGHRS and CDR2 YFSETQ. The CDR3 is made up of 18 amino acids. This chain's CDR3 is CASSLGSSGRGANYGYTF. The CDR3 nucleotides read TGCGCCAGCAGCTTGGGGAGTAGCGGCAGGGGGGCTAACTATGGCTACACCTTC.

This chain joins TRBV4-2 and TRBJ1-1; D ambiguous. CDR3 length equals 15 residues. V lost 0 bases, J lost 1 base, and 9 bases lay in between. The germline gives CDR1 LGHNA, CDR2 YNFKEQ. In nucleotides, the CDR3 is TGTGCCAGCAGCCAAGATGGAGGCGGGAACACTGAAGCTTTCTTT. Its protein product is CASSQDGGGNTEAFF.

This chain joins TRBV20-1 and TRBJ1-2, with TRBD1 identical over 9 bases. J lost 8 bases, V lost 3 bases, and 10 bases had no gene match. Germline-derived CDR1 and CDR2 are DFQATT and SNEGSKA (reference sequence). The CDR3 covers 14 residues. CDR3 bases: TGCAGTGCTAGTTCTACAGGGGGCCGTCGCGGCTACACCTTC. It encodes CSASSTGGRRGYTF.

The V gene is TRBV10-3, the J gene TRBJ1-3; no firm D call. Germline V gives CDR1 ENHRY, CDR2 SYGVKD. The V end was cut by 5 bases, the J end by 4 bases, with 21 bases between. There are 17 residues in the CDR3. CDR3 amino acids: CAISSDEGRRRGNTIYF. Written as DNA, the CDR3 is TGTGCCATCAGTTCGGACGAGGGAAGAAGGAGGGGAAACACCATATATTTT.

The genes are TRBV30 and TRBJ1-3; 7 nucleotides line up with TRBD1. Germline lookup yields CDR1 GTSNPN and CDR2 SVGIG (reference sequence). Trimming cost V 4 bases and J 2 bases; bases outside gene matches: 2. The CDR3 is 13 residues long. The CDR3 DNA is TGTGCCTGGACACAGGGGCCTGGAAACACCATATATTTT. Its translation is CAWTQGPGNTIYF. Supplemented by reference TRBV30 and TRBJ1-3, the full variable domain reads SQTIHQWPATLVQPVGSPLSLECTVEGTSNPNLYWYRQAAGRGLQLLFYSVGIGQISSEVPQNLSASRPQDRQFILSSKKLLLSDSGFYLCAWTQGPGNTIYFGEGSWLTVV.

This clone appeared a few times. The chain links TRBV5-4 to TRBJ2-6, with a tentative D call TRBD2 (5 bases). The CDR3 loop spans 16 amino acids. Trimming shortened V by 4 bases and J by 0 bases, and 11 bases separated the two germline ends. Looked up from germline, CDR1 is SGHNT and CDR2 is YYREEE (reference sequence). CDR3 loop: CASSTPRDSGANVLTF. As DNA, the CDR3 is TGTGCCAGCAGCACACCCCGGGACTCTGGGGCCAACGTCCTGACTTTC.

In this sample, this clone turned up a few times. V gene TRBV6-5 combines with J gene TRBJ2-7; tentatively, D is TRBD1 (5 bases). Trimming shortened V by 6 bases and J by 1 base, and 13 bases separated the two germline ends. Germline assignment: CDR1 MNHEY and CDR2 SVGAGI. The CDR3 runs to 14 residues. This CDR3 is CASRQQDGSYEQYF. Written as DNA, the CDR3 is TGTGCCAGCAGGCAACAGGACGGATCCTACGAGCAGTACTTC.

J is TRBJ1-2 and V is TRBV6-1; D is undetermined. Per germline, CDR1 MNHNS and CDR2 SASEGT. The CDR3 is 12 amino acids. V was shortened by 5 bases and J by 1 base, with 5 bases between the two germline ends. For the CDR3, the DNA is TGTGCCAGCAGTTCCGTTAACTATGGCTACACCTTC. It translates to CASSSVNYGYTF.

The V call is TRBV19, the J call TRBJ2-3, with 7 bases fitting TRBD1. Germline V gene lookup returns CDR1 LNHDA and CDR2 SQIVND (reference sequence). V gave up 6 bases and J gave up 0 bases; unmatched junction bases: 12. The CDR3 runs 17 residues. CDR3 residues: CASSTMGQPKSTDTQYF. In DNA form, the CDR3 reads TGTGCCAGTAGCACAATGGGACAGCCCAAAAGCACAGATACGCAGTATTTT.

J is TRBJ1-4 and V is TRBV30, with D maybe TRBD1 (5 bases). V was cut by 1 base and J by 5 bases, with 8 bases left in between. Germline V CDR1 and CDR2: GTSNPN, SVGIG (reference sequence). This CDR3 is 13 amino acids long. The CDR3 coding sequence is TGTGCCTGGAGTGGCAGGGTAAATGAAAAACTGTTTTTT. This gives the protein CAWSGRVNEKLFF.

This chain connects TRBV19 to TRBJ1-2; D perhaps matches TRBD1 (5 bases). The V end lost 6 bases, the J end lost 1 base, and 15 bases lay between the germline ends. CDR3 size: 15 residues. Germline CDR1 and CDR2: LNHDA and SQIVND (reference sequence). CDR3 sequence: CASRTVQGYNYGYTF. In nucleotides, the CDR3 is TGTGCCAGTAGAACGGTGCAGGGCTATAACTATGGCTACACCTTC.

The rearrangement links TRBV5-1 to TRBJ2-3; TRBD2 matches at 14 bases. This CDR3 is built from 15 residues. V lost 5 bases to trimming and J lost 8 bases; unmatched junction nucleotides: 7. CDR1 SGHRS and CDR2 YFSETQ come from the germline V gene. DNA for the CDR3: TGCGCCAGCAGGTTGACTAGCGGGGGGGCTGGTACGCAGTATTTT. Protein sequence: CASRLTSGGAGTQYF.

This clone showed up just a few times. This rearrangement joins TRBV12-3 or TRBV12-4 to TRBJ1-5; D may be TRBD1 (5 bases). This CDR3 is 13 amino acids long. V was shortened by 5 bases and J by 6 bases, with 11 bases between the two germline ends. As DNA, the CDR3 is TGTGCCAGCAGTGCAGGGTATACTCAGCCCCAGCATTTT. This encodes CASSAGYTQPQHF.

The V call is TRBV29-1, the J call TRBJ1-2; unclear D gene. CDR1 and CDR2 from the germline V gene are SQVTM and ANQGSEA. V lost 7 bases and J 6 bases, leaving 9 bases between the germline ends. The CDR3 is made up of 10 amino acids. The CDR3 DNA is TGCAGCGCCGACGGGGATGGCTACACCTTC. The encoded protein is CSADGDGYTF.

The chain has TRBV7-2 and TRBJ1-2, with 11 bases fitting TRBD1. Per germline, CDR1 SGHTA and CDR2 FQGNSA. The CDR3 sequence is 17 residues long. V gave up 6 bases and J gave up 7 bases; unmatched junction bases: 16. The CDR3 region has the DNA TGTGCCAGCAGGGAAACCATCCGGGACAGGGGGATTAGTGGCTACACCTTC. This codes for CASRETIRDRGISGYTF.

The rearrangement uses TRBV24-1 and TRBJ2-3, with D possibly matching TRBD1 (5 bases). V was cut by 6 bases and J by 3 bases, with 15 bases left in between. This CDR3 region has 15 residues. Germline V lookup: CDR1 KGHDR, CDR2 SFDVKD. The DNA for the CDR3 is TGTGCCACCAGTTACGGCCAGGGTGGTACAGATACGCAGTATTTT. It encodes CATSYGQGGTDTQYF.

The chain uses TRBV5-1 and TRBJ2-7; TRBD1 might be the D (6 bases). CDR3 length: 14 amino acids. Trimming took off 0 bases at V and 3 bases at J, with 10 bases between the two ends. Per germline, CDR1 SGHRS and CDR2 YFSETQ. CDR3: CASSLDREYYEQYF. The CDR3 bases are TGCGCCAGCAGCTTGGACAGGGAATACTACGAGCAGTACTTC.

This chain connects TRBV27 to TRBJ2-3; 8 bases align to TRBD2. The CDR3 is 18 residues long. V shed 0 bases and J 5 bases; nucleotides not matched to a gene: 13. From germline, CDR1 is MNHEY and CDR2 SMNVEV (reference sequence). The CDR3 region is CASSLSFAVSGSQDTQYF. For the CDR3, the DNA is TGTGCCAGCAGTTTATCTTTCGCCGTGAGCGGGAGTCAAGATACGCAGTATTTT.

The genes are TRBV18 and TRBJ2-5; the match to TRBD2 covers 10 bases. This CDR3 is 18 amino acids long. Germline values: CDR1 KGHSH, CDR2 LQKENI. The J segment lost 3 bases and the V segment lost 6 bases, leaving 16 bases of the junction unmatched. CDR3 nucleotides: TGTGCCAGCTCTCTAATACCACTAGCGGGGAGGAAGAAAGAGACCCAGTACTTC. It codes for CASSLIPLAGRKKETQYF.

This chain joins TRBV15 and TRBJ2-6; D is ambiguous. Germline CDR1 reads LNHNV; CDR2 reads YYDKDF (reference sequence). V gave up 2 bases and J gave up 4 bases, with 9 bases separating them. The CDR3 sequence is 15 residues long. The CDR3: CATSRQANGANVLTF. The CDR3 nucleotides read TGTGCCACCAGCAGACAGGCTAACGGGGCCAACGTCCTGACTTTC.

This clone was seen a handful of times. V gene TRBV2 combines with J gene TRBJ2-6; the match to TRBD1 covers 7 bases. Germline V gene sequence: CDR1 SNHLY, CDR2 FYNNEI. Losses at the gene ends were 6 bases for V and 4 bases for J; bases not matched to a gene: 6. The CDR3 loop spans 15 amino acids. CDR3 amino acids: CASRAGTAGANVLTF. In nucleotides, the CDR3 is TGTGCCAGCAGGGCAGGGACAGCCGGGGCCAACGTCCTGACTTTC.

This chain links TRBV5-1 with TRBJ1-2, with a tentative D call TRBD1 (5 bases). From germline, CDR1 is SGHRS and CDR2 YFSETQ. V lost 4 bases and J 6 bases, leaving 13 bases between the germline ends. The CDR3 extends over 13 amino acids. The CDR3 sequence is CASSLGGFDGYTF. CDR3 nucleotide sequence: TGCGCCAGCAGCCTCGGGGGATTTGATGGCTACACCTTC.

The rearrangement links TRBV4-1 to TRBJ1-1; no reliable D call. Germline V gene lookup returns CDR1 MGHRA and CDR2 YSYEKL. V was clipped by 3 bases and J by 0 bases, with 14 bases between them. The CDR3 consists of 16 residues. DNA for the CDR3: TGCGCCAGCAGCCACCTCTATGACACCATGAACACTGAAGCTTTCTTT. Its protein product is CASSHLYDTMNTEAFF.